A single T cell receptor (beta chain) is shown here with its context. Its antigen is currently not known. Base qualities are not recorded, but no much larger clone differs from it by a single base. TCR CDR3 regions were amplified from genomic DNA by multiplex PCR using the deep immunoSEQ assay. For each cell subset, the extracted genomic DNA was distributed evenly across all wells of several immunoSEQ 96-well plates, and each plate served as one replicate. For unsorted PBMC, each replicate PCR was loaded with 300 to 350 ng genomic DNA, equivalent to 30,000 or so T cell genomes. Ten immunoSEQ deep assay plates were used to sequence the unsorted PBMC genomic DNA. Purified libraries were quantified with a Qubit 3.0 fluorometer, sized on a Bioanalyzer 2100, and re-quantified with the KAPA Library Quantification kit. Each immunoSEQ 96-well plate was sequenced on its own single-read 150-cycle Illumina NextSeq 550 flow cell. For the original study's pipeline: Because the immunoSEQ output held only junctional sequences and lacked quality scores, the filtering could not match the filtering applied to full-length reads. Sequences were annotated with PyIR, a Python wrapper for IgBLAST v1.9, and V/J genes and CDR3 were assigned using IMGT germline references. Reads were removed for weak V/J assignments (E-value above 1e-6), missing CDR3, stop codons, out-of-frame junctions, or ambiguous translated residues. V3J clonotypes were defined as sequences sharing the same inferred V gene, J gene, and CDR3 amino acid sequence. Percentage overlap between repertoires was calculated by dividing the number of shared unique clonotypes by the size of the smaller repertoire. RTK rarefaction, the Chao1 estimator, and Recon v2.1 estimates of unobserved clonotypes were used to assess repertoire richness. The clones in this table, taken by TCRdb from immuneACCESS, are in-frame only. Not every clone is retained; where verified, under half of the shortfall comes from an unresolved V gene, and the cause of the rest is unknown. V, J and clone size are taken as reported in that table, and D and trimming were inferred from the DNA itself. For this sample the table gives 450,000 to 500,000 clones, of which roughly 80% were detected only once. Together, the top ten hold about 13% of the sample.

The record originates from a study of shared clonotypes between healthy human individuals (dated by TCRdb to 2020 to 2022). Turning to the overall study: Two women and a few men aged 18 to 49 years were included in the cohort. Blood TCR repertoires of a handful of healthy adults were deeply sequenced to estimate repertoire size and the extent of clonotype sharing between individuals. Libraries were prepared and TCR repertoires were sequenced by different laboratories using diverse techniques, in order to increase sequencing depth and limit assay-specific biases. Between about 0.85 and 10 billion PBMCs per donor were obtained by leukapheresis.

V is trimmed back by 5 bases and J by 2 bases, and the junction contains 7 bases that no gene match accounts for. The CDR3 contains 15 residues, cysteine and phenylalanine counted. Only the CDR3 portion is preserved as DNA: 45 bases, with reading frame beginning at the first base. For CDR1 and CDR2, the germline V gene (reference sequence) lists LNHDA and SQIVND. Overall study outcomes, separate from this receptor: Based on pairwise subsampling, the degree of clonotype sharing among donors was expected to be affected by sequencing depth. Only blood was sampled, and tissue TCR repertoires likely differ from those in blood. Because the study included a small number of donors, the genetic and exposure-history diversity represented was limited.

The donors were healthy, HIV-negative adults who had no recently reported acute infections or vaccinations. All donors were Caucasian adults living in Nashville, Tennessee, USA. In the unsorted samples, some 100 million PBMCs were counted, and genomic DNA was extracted using the QIAamp DNA Blood Mini kit. After blood collection by leukapheresis, PBMCs were isolated using Ficoll-Histopaque density gradient centrifugation and then cryopreserved in the vapor phase of liquid nitrogen. The chain is encoded by TRBV19 joined to TRBJ2-7, with 9 bases aligning to TRBD2. The sample was PBMCs. This TCR was sampled from a woman aged 40 to 49 in good health. Some clones in this sample may be carry-over from other donors' samples. The DNA is TGTGCCAGTAGTCCCCGGCTAGCGGGGCCCTACGAGCAGTACTTC. This is translated as CASSPRLAGPYEQYF.